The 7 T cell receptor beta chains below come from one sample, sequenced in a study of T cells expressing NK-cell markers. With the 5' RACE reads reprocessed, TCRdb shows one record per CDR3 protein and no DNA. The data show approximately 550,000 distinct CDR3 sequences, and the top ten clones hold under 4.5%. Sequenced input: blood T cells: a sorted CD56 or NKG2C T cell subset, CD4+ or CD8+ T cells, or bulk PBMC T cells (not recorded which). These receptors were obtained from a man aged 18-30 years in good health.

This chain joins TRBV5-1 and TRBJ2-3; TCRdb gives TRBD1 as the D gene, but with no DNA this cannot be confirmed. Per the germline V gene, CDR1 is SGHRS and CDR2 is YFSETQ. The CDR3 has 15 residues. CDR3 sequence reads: CASTLTGVLTDTQYF.

CDR3 sequence reads: CASSYPLDRGLYF. The chain employs TRBV6-6 and TRBJ2-3; the TCRdb D gene call, TRBD1, has no DNA to confirm it. This CDR3 is built from 13 residues. From germline, CDR1 is MNHNY and CDR2 SVGAGI (reference sequence).

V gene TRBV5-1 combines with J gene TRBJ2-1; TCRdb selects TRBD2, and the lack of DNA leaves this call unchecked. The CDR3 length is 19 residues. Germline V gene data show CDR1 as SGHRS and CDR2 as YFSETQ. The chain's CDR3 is CASSLLPGLAGGGYNEQFF. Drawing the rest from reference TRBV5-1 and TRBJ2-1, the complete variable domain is KAGVTQTPRYLIKTRGQQVTLSCSPISGHRSVSWYQQTPGQGLQFLFEYFSETQRNKGNFPGRFSGRQFSNSRSEMNVSTLELGDSALYLCASSLLPGLAGGGYNEQFFGPGTRLTVL.

CDR3 sequence reads: CASSRRTDYNQPQHF. The J gene is TRBJ1-5, the V gene TRBV7-8. Germline CDR1 SGHVS, CDR2 FQNEAQ. The CDR3 loop spans 15 amino acids. Supplemented by reference TRBV7-8 and TRBJ1-5, the full variable domain reads GAGVSQSPRYKVAKRGQDVALRCDPISGHVSLFWYQQALGQGPEFLTYFQNEAQLDKSGLPSDRFFAERPEGSVSTLKIQRTQQEDSAVYLCASSRRTDYNQPQHFGDGTRLSIL.

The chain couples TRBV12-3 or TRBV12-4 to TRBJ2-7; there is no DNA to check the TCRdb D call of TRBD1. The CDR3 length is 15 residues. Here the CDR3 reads CASNIGGSASHEQYF.

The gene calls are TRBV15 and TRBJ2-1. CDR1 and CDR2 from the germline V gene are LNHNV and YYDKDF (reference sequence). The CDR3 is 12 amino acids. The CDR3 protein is CATSTGYNEQFF.

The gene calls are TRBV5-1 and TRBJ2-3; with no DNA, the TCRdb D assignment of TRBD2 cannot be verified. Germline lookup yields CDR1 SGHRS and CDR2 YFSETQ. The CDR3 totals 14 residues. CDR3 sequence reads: CASSAAGGRHTQYF.